The next 17 T cell receptor beta chains were all read from a single sample in a study of T cell changes during pregnancy in multiple sclerosis. The protocol was immunoSEQ multiplex PCR, while the TCRdb copy is restricted to in-frame clones and leaves out a portion. The profile shows around 60,000 clones, around 93% of them singletons. The sample in question was CD4+ T cells from peripheral blood mononuclear cells, obtained before pregnancy. All receptors derive from a female donor with multiple sclerosis, enrolled in a pregnancy study.

For the CDR3, the DNA is TGCAGCGTTTCCGGGACTAGTCCATACGAGCAGTACTTC. Encoded protein: CSVSGTSPYEQYF. The chain combines TRBV29-1 with TRBJ2-7; 8 bases align to TRBD2. This CDR3 comprises 13 residues. The germline V gene encodes CDR1 SQVTM and CDR2 ANQGSEA. The junction had 7 bases not matched to a gene; V was cut back by 5 bases and J by 4 bases.

This sequence joins TRBV11-2 and TRBJ2-3; 8 bases match TRBD2. This CDR3 comprises 15 residues. Germline lookup yields CDR1 SGHAT and CDR2 FQNNGV. Losses at the gene ends were 1 base for V and 3 bases for J; bases not matched to a gene: 3. The CDR3, as DNA: TGTGCCAGCAGCTTAGGACTAGCGAGGACAGATACGCAGTATTTT. As protein: CASSLGLARTDTQYF.

This chain joins TRBV9 and TRBJ2-7, with TRBD1 matching 7 bases. There are 15 residues in the CDR3. V gave up 3 bases and J gave up 6 bases; unmatched junction bases: 12. Germline CDR1 and CDR2: SGDLS and YYNGEE. CDR3 sequence reads: CASSAAPGQRVEQYF. CDR3 DNA: TGTGCCAGCAGCGCCGCACCGGGACAGAGAGTCGAGCAGTACTTC. Looking up the rest from reference TRBV9 and TRBJ2-7 gives the full variable domain: DSGVTQTPKHLITATGQRVTLRCSPRSGDLSVYWYQQSLDQGLQFLIQYYNGEERAKGNILERFSAQQFPDLHSELNLSSLELGDSALYFCASSAAPGQRVEQYFGPGTRLTVT.

The chain links TRBV19 to TRBJ1-2, with TRBD1 matching 7 bases. This CDR3 has 15 residues. The ends lost 5 bases at V and 4 bases at J; junction bases unmatched: 10. Looked up from germline, CDR1 is LNHDA and CDR2 is SQIVND (reference sequence). CDR3 amino acids: CASSALQGNLYGYTF. The CDR3 DNA follows: TGTGCCAGTAGTGCGTTACAGGGGAACCTCTATGGCTACACCTTC. The full variable domain, its missing parts supplied by reference TRBV19 and TRBJ1-2, is DGGITQSPKYLFRKEGQNVTLSCEQNLNHDAMYWYRQDPGQGLRLIYYSQIVNDFQKGDIAEGYSVSREKKESFPLTVTSAQKNPTAFYLCASSALQGNLYGYTFGSGTRLTVV.

The chain carries TRBV9 and TRBJ1-5; the match to TRBD1 covers 7 bases. CDR3 length: 15 residues. Trimming removed 4 bases from V and 1 base from J; junction bases left unmatched: 5. Germline V lookup: CDR1 SGDLS, CDR2 YYNGEE. This CDR3 is CASSPGGRSNQPQHF. The CDR3 nucleotides are TGTGCCAGCAGCCCAGGGGGTAGGAGCAATCAGCCCCAGCATTTT.

As DNA, the CDR3 is TGTGCCACCGAGCCGGGAGACCCTGGCTCCTACAATGAGCAGTTCTTC. Protein product: CATEPGDPGSYNEQFF. The V call is TRBV15, the J call TRBJ2-1; D possibly corresponds to TRBD2 (6 bases). The CDR3 spans 16 residues. Germline V gene sequence: CDR1 LNHNV, CDR2 YYDKDF (reference sequence). Trimming removed 8 bases from V and 0 bases from J, with 17 bases in between.

The chain links TRBV11-2 to TRBJ2-7; TRBD2 might be the D (5 bases). V was trimmed by 2 bases and J by 2 bases, leaving 13 bases between them. Looked up from germline, CDR1 is SGHAT and CDR2 is FQNNGV. The CDR3 sequence is 15 residues long. The CDR3 loop reads CASSLRAANAYEQYF. The CDR3 DNA follows: TGTGCCAGCAGCTTAAGAGCGGCAAACGCCTACGAGCAGTACTTC.

The chain recombines TRBV29-1 with TRBJ1-1; possibly TRBD1 for D (6 bases). From germline, CDR1 is SQVTM and CDR2 ANQGSEA. The V end was cut by 4 bases, the J end by 0 bases, with 15 bases between. The CDR3 runs 15 residues. CDR3 residues: CSVVGRGRLNTEAFF. CDR3 bases: TGCAGCGTTGTGGGCAGGGGTAGGCTGAACACTGAAGCTTTCTTT.

This sequence joins TRBV18 and TRBJ2-5; 7 bases line up with TRBD1. This CDR3 region has 15 residues. After removal of 2 bases from V and 5 bases from J, the junction contained 8 bases not matched to a gene. Germline V gene sequence: CDR1 KGHSH, CDR2 LQKENI. The CDR3 protein is CASSPNWARGETQYF. The CDR3 DNA follows: TGTGCCAGCTCACCAAACTGGGCCAGGGGGGAGACCCAGTACTTC.

In nucleotides, the CDR3 is TGTGCCAGCAGCCCCCCGGCAGGGGCCCACGAGCAGTACTTC. This codes for CASSPPAGAHEQYF. V usage is TRBV4-2 and J usage is TRBJ2-7, with a weak D call TRBD1 (6 bases). Deletions cut 4 bases from V and 5 bases from J, with 15 bases between. This CDR3 is 14 amino acids long. Germline CDR1 LGHNA, CDR2 YNFKEQ.

The rearrangement joins TRBV7-9 to TRBJ2-5, with TRBD2 identical over 11 bases. V was clipped by 4 bases and J by 0 bases; unmatched bases: 10. Per germline, CDR1 SEHNR and CDR2 FQNEAQ (reference sequence). The CDR3 loop spans 18 amino acids. CDR3 DNA: TGTGCCAGCAGCTCCGGACTAGCGGGTGCCCTGTACCAAGAGACCCAGTACTTC. Encoded protein: CASSSGLAGALYQETQYF.

The V call is TRBV28, the J call TRBJ1-2; D call uncertain. The CDR3 totals 15 residues. Germline loops: CDR1 MDHEN, CDR2 SYDVKM. V lost 2 bases and J lost 6, with 16 bases in between. The CDR3 loop is CASSLVPTISHGYTF. In nucleotides, the CDR3 is TGTGCCAGCAGTTTAGTTCCCACAATCTCGCATGGCTACACCTTC.

V usage is TRBV7-9 and J usage is TRBJ2-1; D not certain. The CDR3 consists of 12 residues. V was trimmed by 0 bases and J by 7 bases, leaving 4 bases between them. Germline CDR1 is SEHNR and CDR2 is FQNEAQ (reference sequence). The CDR3 bases are TGTGCCAGCAGCTTAGCCAAAAATGAGCAGTTCTTC. Its translation is CASSLAKNEQFF.

Comment on this clone: A junction boundary mismatches the germline segment, possibly from a read error. The J gene is TRBJ2-1, the V gene TRBV7-7; 7 positions agree with TRBD2. The CDR3 has 13 amino acids. Germline V gene sequence: CDR1 SSHAT, CDR2 FNYEAQ (reference sequence). CDR3 amino acids: CASSLAAGNEQFF. The CDR3 nucleotides read TGTGCTAGCAGCTTAGCAGCGGGAAATGAGCAGTTCTTC.

This clone was observed once. The rearrangement links TRBV19 to TRBJ1-4; 8 bases are a match to TRBD1. V gave up 4 bases and J gave up 8 bases; unmatched junction bases: 6. CDR1 is LNHDA, CDR2 SQIVND, per germline (reference sequence). The CDR3 sequence is 14 residues long. Here the CDR3 reads CASSTGQGREKLFF. The CDR3 region has the DNA TGTGCCAGTAGTACCGGACAGGGAAGGGAAAAACTGTTTTTT.

The gene calls are TRBV11-3 and TRBJ2-3, with D possibly TRBD1 on 6 matching bases. V lost 6 bases and J 1 base, leaving 23 bases between the germline ends. The CDR3 is made up of 18 amino acids. Per germline, CDR1 SGHNT and CDR2 YENEEA. The DNA for the CDR3 is TGTGCCAGCAGTCCCGGGCCGCAGGGGCCCCTGGGCACAGATACGCAGTATTTT. Protein sequence: CASSPGPQGPLGTDTQYF.

The chain is built from TRBV7-3 and TRBJ1-6; D gene unclear. The V and J ends lost 2 bases and 3 bases respectively, with 5 bases between them. Germline lookup yields CDR1 SGHTA and CDR2 FQGTGA. This CDR3 has 14 residues. CDR3 nucleotides: TGTGCCAGCAGCTTAGGCGGCTATAATTCACCCCTCCACTTT. It encodes CASSLGGYNSPLHF.